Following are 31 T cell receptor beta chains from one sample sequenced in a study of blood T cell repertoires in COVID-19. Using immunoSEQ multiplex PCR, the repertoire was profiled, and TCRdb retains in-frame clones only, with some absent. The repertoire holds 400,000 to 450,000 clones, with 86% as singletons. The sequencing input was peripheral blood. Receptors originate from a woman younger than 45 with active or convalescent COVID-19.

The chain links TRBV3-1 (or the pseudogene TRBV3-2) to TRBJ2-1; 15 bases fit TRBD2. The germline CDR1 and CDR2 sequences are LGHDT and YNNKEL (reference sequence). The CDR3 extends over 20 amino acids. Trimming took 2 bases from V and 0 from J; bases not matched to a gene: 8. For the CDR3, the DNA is TGTGCCAGCAGCCAAACCCTCGGGACTAGCGGGGGGAGCTCCTACAATGAGCAGTTCTTC. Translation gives CASSQTLGTSGGSSYNEQFF.

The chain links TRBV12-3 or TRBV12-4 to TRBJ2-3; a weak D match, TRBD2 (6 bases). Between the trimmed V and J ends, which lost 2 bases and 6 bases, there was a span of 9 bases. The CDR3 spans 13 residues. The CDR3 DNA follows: TGTGCCAGCAGTTTACCCCTAGCGGATACGCAGTATTTT. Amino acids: CASSLPLADTQYF.

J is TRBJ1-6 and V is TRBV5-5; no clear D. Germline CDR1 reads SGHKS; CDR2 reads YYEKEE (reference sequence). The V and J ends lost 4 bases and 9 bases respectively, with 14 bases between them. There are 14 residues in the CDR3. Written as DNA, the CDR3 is TGTGCCAGCAGCGAAGATACGAACGGTTCACCCCTCCACTTT. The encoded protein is CASSEDTNGSPLHF.

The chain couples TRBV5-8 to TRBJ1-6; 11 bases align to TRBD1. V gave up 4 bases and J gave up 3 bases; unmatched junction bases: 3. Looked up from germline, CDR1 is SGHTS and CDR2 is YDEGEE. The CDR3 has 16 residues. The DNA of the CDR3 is TGTGCCAGCAGCGGGGGACAGGGGGTCTATAATTCACCCCTCCACTTT. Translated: CASSGGQGVYNSPLHF.

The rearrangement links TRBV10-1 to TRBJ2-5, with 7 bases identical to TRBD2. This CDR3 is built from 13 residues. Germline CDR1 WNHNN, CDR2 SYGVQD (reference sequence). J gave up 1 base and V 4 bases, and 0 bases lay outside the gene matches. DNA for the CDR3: TGCGCCAGCAGTGGGACTAGCCAAGAGACCCAGTACTTC. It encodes CASSGTSQETQYF.

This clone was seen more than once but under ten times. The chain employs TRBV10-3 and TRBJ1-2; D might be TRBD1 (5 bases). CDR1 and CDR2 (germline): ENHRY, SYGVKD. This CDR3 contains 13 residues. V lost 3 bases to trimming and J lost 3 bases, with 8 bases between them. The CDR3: CAISDIGDYGYTF. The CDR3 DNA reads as TGTGCCATCAGTGACATAGGGGACTATGGCTACACCTTC.

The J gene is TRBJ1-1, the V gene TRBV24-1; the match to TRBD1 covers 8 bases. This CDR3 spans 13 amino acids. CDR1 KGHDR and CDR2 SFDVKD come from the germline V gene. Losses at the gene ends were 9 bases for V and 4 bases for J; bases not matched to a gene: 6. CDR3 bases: TGTGCCACCCGGCAGGGGGCTGCCACTGAAGCTTTCTTT. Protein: CATRQGAATEAFF.

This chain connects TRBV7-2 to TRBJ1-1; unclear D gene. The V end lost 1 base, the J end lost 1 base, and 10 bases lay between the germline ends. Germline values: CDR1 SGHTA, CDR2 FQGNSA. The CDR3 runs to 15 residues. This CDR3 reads CASSLVDGENTEAFF. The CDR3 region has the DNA TGTGCCAGCAGCTTAGTAGACGGAGAGAACACTGAAGCTTTCTTT. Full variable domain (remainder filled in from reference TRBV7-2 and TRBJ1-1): GAGVSQSPSNKVTEKGKDVELRCDPISGHTALYWYRQSLGQGLEFLIYFQGNSAPDKSGLPSDRFSAERTGGSVSTLTIQRTQQEDSAVYLCASSLVDGENTEAFFGQGTRLTVV.

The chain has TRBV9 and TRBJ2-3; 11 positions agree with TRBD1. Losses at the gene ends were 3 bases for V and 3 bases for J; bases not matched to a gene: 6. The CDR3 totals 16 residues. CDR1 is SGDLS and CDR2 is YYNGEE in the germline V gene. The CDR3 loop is CASSDPGTGGTDTQYF. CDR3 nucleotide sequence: TGTGCCAGCAGCGACCCTGGGACAGGGGGGACAGATACGCAGTATTTT.

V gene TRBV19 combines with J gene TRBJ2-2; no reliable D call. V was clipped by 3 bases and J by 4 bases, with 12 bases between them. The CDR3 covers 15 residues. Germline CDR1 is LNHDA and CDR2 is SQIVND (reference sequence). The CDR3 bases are TGTGCCAGTAGTATCGTCCTCTACGGCACCGGGGAGCTGTTTTTT. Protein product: CASSIVLYGTGELFF. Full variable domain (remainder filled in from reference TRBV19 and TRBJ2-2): DGGITQSPKYLFRKEGQNVTLSCEQNLNHDAMYWYRQDPGQGLRLIYYSQIVNDFQKGDIAEGYSVSREKKESFPLTVTSAQKNPTAFYLCASSIVLYGTGELFFGEGSRLTVL.

The DNA for the CDR3 is TGTGCCAGCAGCTCCAGCGCGGGAGACTACGAGCAGTACTTC. It specifies CASSSSAGDYEQYF. V is TRBV11-3 and J is TRBJ2-7, with TRBD2 matching 7 bases. The germline CDR1 and CDR2 sequences are SGHNT and YENEEA. V lost 4 bases to trimming and J lost 3 bases; unmatched junction nucleotides: 6. This CDR3 has 14 amino acids.

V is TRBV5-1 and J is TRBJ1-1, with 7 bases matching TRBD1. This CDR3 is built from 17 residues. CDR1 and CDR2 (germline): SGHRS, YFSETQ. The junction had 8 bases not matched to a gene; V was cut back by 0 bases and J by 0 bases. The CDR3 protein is CASSLEGARGMNTEAFF. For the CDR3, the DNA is TGCGCCAGCAGCTTGGAGGGGGCAAGGGGTATGAACACTGAAGCTTTCTTT.

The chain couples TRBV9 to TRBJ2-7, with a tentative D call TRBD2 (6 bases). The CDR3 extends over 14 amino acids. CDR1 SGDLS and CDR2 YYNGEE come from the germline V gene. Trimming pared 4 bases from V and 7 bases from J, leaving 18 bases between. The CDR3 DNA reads TGTGCCAGCAGCCCCCGGATGGGGGGTGGTGAGCAGTACTTC. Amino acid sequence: CASSPRMGGGEQYF.

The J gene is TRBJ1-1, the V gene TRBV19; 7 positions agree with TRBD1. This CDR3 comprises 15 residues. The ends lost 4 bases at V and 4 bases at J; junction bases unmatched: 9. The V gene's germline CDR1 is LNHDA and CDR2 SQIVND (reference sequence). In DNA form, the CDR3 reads TGTGCCAGTAGTACGCACTACAGGGGAACCACTGAAGCTTTCTTT. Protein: CASSTHYRGTTEAFF.

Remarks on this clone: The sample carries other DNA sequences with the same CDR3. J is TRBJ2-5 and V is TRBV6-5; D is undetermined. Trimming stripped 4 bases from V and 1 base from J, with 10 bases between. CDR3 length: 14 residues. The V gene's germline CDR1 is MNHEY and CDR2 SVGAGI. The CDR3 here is CASSSPGGQETQYF. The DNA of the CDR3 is TGTGCCAGCAGTTCCCCGGGTGGCCAAGAGACCCAGTACTTC.

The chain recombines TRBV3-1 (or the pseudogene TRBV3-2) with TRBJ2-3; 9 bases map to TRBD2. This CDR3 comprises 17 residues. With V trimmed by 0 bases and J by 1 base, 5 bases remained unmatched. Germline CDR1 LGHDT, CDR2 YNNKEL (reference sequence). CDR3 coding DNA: TGTGCCAGCAGCCAAGAGGTGCGACTAGCGGGCACAGATACGCAGTATTTT. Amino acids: CASSQEVRLAGTDTQYF.

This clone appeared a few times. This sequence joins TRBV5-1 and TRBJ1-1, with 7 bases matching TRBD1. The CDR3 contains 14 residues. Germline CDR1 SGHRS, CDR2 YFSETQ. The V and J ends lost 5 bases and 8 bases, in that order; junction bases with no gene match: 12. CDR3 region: CASRRGGGTEEAFF. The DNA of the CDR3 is TGCGCCAGCAGGCGAGGAGGGGGGACAGAAGAAGCTTTCTTT.

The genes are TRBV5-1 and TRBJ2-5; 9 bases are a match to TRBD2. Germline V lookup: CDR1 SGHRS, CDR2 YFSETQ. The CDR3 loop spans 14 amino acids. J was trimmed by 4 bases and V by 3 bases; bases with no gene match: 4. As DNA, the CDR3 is TGCGCCAGCAGCTCCGGGACTAGCCTAGAGACCCAGTACTTC. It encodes CASSSGTSLETQYF.

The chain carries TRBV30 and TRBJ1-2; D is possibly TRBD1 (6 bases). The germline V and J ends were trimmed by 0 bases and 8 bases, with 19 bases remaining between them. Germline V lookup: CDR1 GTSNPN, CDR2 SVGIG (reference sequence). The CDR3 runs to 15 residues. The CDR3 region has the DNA TGTGCCTGGAGTGTATGGTCAGGGGCGGAGGTGGGCTACACCTTC. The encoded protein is CAWSVWSGAEVGYTF.

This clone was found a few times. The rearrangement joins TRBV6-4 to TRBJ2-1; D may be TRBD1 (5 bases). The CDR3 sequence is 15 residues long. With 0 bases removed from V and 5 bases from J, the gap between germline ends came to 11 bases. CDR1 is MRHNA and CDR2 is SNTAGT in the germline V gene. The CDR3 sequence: CASSDSAGNHNEQFF. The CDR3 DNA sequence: TGTGCCAGCAGTGACTCGGCAGGGAACCACAATGAGCAGTTCTTC.

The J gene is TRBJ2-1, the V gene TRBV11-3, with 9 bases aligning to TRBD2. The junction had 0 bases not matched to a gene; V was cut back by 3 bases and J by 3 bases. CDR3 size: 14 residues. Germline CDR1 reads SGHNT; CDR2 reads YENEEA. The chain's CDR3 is CASSLREGYNEQFF. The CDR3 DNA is TGTGCCAGCAGCTTGCGGGAGGGCTACAATGAGCAGTTCTTC.

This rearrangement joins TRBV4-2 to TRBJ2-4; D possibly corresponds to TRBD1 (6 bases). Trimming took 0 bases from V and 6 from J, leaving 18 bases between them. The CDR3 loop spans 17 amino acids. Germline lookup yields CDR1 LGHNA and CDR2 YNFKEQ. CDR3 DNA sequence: TGTGCCAGCAGCCAAGAAGGGGGACCCCGAGAGGGAAACATTCAGTACTTC. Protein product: CASSQEGGPREGNIQYF.

CDR3 region: CASSYSASGINYEQYF. As DNA, the CDR3 is TGTGCCAGCAGTTACTCGGCTAGCGGGATAAACTACGAGCAGTACTTC. J is TRBJ2-7 and V is TRBV6-5; the match to TRBD2 covers 9 bases. The germline gives CDR1 MNHEY, CDR2 SVGAGI. The CDR3 contains 16 residues. Unmatched junction bases numbered 6, after V lost 0 bases and J lost 3 bases.

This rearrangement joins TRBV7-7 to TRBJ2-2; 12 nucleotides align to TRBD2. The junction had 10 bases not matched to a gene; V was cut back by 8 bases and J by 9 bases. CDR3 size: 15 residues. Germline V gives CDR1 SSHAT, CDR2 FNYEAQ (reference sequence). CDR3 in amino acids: CASSLAGGGGRELFF. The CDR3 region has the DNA TGTGCCAGCTCCCTAGCGGGAGGGGGAGGAAGGGAGCTGTTTTTT.

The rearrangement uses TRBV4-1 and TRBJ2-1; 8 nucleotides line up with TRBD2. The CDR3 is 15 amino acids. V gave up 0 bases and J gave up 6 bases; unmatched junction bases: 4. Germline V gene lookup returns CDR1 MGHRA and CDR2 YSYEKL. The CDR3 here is CASSQDEGTSNEQFF. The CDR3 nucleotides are TGCGCCAGCAGCCAAGATGAAGGGACTAGCAATGAGCAGTTCTTC.

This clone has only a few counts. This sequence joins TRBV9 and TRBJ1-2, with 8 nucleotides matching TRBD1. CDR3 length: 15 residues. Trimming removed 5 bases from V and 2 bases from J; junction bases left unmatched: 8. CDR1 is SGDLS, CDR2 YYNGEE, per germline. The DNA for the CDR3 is TGTGCCAGCAGTCCAACGGGACAGGACAACTATGGCTACACCTTC. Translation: CASSPTGQDNYGYTF.

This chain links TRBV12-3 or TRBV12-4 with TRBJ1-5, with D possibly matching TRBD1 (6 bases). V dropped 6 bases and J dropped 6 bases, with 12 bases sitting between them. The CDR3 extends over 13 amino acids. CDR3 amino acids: CASSRTVGQPQHF. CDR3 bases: TGTGCCAGCAGCCGGACAGTCGGTCAGCCCCAGCATTTT.

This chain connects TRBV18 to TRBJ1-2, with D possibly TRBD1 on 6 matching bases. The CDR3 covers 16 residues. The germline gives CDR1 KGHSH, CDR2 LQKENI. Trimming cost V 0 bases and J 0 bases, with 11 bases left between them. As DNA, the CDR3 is TGTGCCAGCTCACCACCCTCCAGGGGATCTAACTATGGCTACACCTTC. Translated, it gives CASSPPSRGSNYGYTF.

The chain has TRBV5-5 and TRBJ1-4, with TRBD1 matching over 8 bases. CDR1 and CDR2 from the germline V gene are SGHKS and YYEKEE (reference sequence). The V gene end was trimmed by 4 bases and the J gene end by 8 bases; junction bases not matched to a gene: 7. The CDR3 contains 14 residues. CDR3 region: CASSLQGVGEKLFF. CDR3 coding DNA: TGTGCCAGCAGCCTACAGGGGGTTGGGGAAAAACTGTTTTTT.

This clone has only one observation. CDR3 residues: CASPVRGGNQPQHF. DNA for the CDR3: TGTGCCAGCCCCGTCCGGGGTGGCAATCAGCCCCAGCATTTT. This chain uses TRBV5-6 with TRBJ1-5; no clear D gene. Germline V CDR1 and CDR2: SGHDT, YYEEEE. The CDR3 is 14 amino acids. V was trimmed by 7 bases and J by 2 bases, leaving 13 bases between them. Filled out from reference TRBV5-6 and TRBJ1-5, the complete variable domain reads DAGVTQSPTHLIKTRGQQVTLRCSPKSGHDTVSWYQQALGQGPQFIFQYYEEEERQRGNFPDRFSGHQFPNYSSELNVNALLLGDSALYLCASPVRGGNQPQHFGDGTRLSIL.

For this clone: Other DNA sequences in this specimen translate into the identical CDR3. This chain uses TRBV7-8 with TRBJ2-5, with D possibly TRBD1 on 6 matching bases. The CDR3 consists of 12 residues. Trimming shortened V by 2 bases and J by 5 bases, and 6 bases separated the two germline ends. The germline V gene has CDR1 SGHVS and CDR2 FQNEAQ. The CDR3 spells CASSLRGETQYF. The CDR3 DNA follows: TGTGCCAGCAGCTTAAGGGGGGAGACCCAGTACTTC.